Listed here are 21 T cell receptor beta chains from one sample, sequenced in a study of T cells in Graves' hyperthyroidism and ophthalmopathy. Researchers amplified the TCR beta CDR3 regions from RNA transcripts. TCR CDR3 regions were first amplified by RT-PCR with HTBI primers. One entry per CDR3 protein results from TCRdb running MiXCR on the multiplex PCR reads. This table holds under 700,000 distinct CDR3 sequences, roughly 50% found once. The sequencing sample was made of peripheral blood or thyroid tissue (not recorded which). The source is a woman between 18 and 30 years old with Graves' hyperthyroidism.

This clonotype was counted only a few times. The J gene is TRBJ1-2, the V gene TRBV12-3 or TRBV12-4; D may be TRBD1 (5 bases). The CDR3 is made up of 14 amino acids. V lost 6 bases to trimming and J lost 5 bases, with 16 bases between them. In DNA, the CDR3 is TGTGCCAGCAGCTCCTACCGCGACAGTTATGGCTACACCTTC. It is translated as CASSSYRDSYGYTF.

About this clonotype: No conserved phenylalanine or tryptophan is present at the end of the CDR3, so a read error is the likely explanation. The chain combines TRBV20-1 with TRBJ1-2; D is unclear. Germline CDR1 reads DFQATT; CDR2 reads SNEGSKA (reference sequence). The CDR3 runs 9 residues. This CDR3 reads CSAPYDYTL. As DNA, the CDR3 is TGCAGTGCTCCCTATGACTACACCCTC.

The J gene is TRBJ2-2, the V gene TRBV25-1; D possibly corresponds to TRBD1 (5 bases). Trimming cost V 5 bases and J 4 bases, with 20 bases left between them. The CDR3 is 17 residues long. Germline V lookup: CDR1 MGHDK, CDR2 SYGVNS. CDR3 bases: TGTGCCAGCAGTTTAGCTCCTTGGACAAGCTCCACCGGGGAGCTGTTTTTT. It codes for CASSLAPWTSSTGELFF.

The genes are TRBV29-1 and TRBJ2-5; TRBD2 agrees at 12 bases. There are 14 residues in the CDR3. V shed 6 bases, J shed 7 bases, and the junction held 9 bases outside the gene matches. Germline CDR1 SQVTM, CDR2 ANQGSEA. This chain's CDR3 is CSVSGLAGGVTQYF. The CDR3 DNA is TGCAGCGTGAGTGGGCTAGCGGGAGGGGTGACCCAGTACTTC. Supplemented by reference TRBV29-1 and TRBJ2-5, the full variable domain reads SAVISQKPSRDICQRGTSLTIQCQVDSQVTMMFWYRQQPGQSLTLIATANQGSEATYESGFVIDKFPISRPNLTFSTLTVSNMSPEDSSIYLCSVSGLAGGVTQYFGPGTRLLVL.

This clonotype was seen a handful of times. CDR3 in amino acids: CASSLVKRTSDEQYF. DNA of the CDR3: TGCGCCAGCAGCTTGGTAAAGCGGACCTCAGACGAGCAGTACTTC. The chain recombines TRBV5-1 with TRBJ2-7; maybe TRBD2 (5 bases). Trimming left V 0 bases short and J 5 bases short, with 15 bases between. The CDR3 is made up of 15 amino acids. Germline V lookup: CDR1 SGHRS, CDR2 YFSETQ.

This clonotype came up a few times. The chain couples TRBV19 to TRBJ1-5, with D hard to call. CDR3 length: 13 amino acids. Germline lookup yields CDR1 LNHDA and CDR2 SQIVND (reference sequence). The V gene lost 4 bases and the J gene lost 3 bases, with 7 bases spanning the gap. CDR3 bases: TGTGCCAGTAGTAGACAAGACAATCAGCCCCAGCATTTT. Translation gives CASSRQDNQPQHF.

This clonotype showed up just a few times. This chain connects TRBV10-3 to TRBJ1-1; TRBD1 is a possible D gene (6 bases). Germline CDR1 is ENHRY and CDR2 is SYGVKD. This CDR3 is built from 15 residues. Trimming stripped 10 bases from V and 0 bases from J, with 18 bases between. Here the CDR3 DNA reads TGTGCCACCACCTCTCTTGACAGGATGAACACTGAAGCTTTCTTT. Residues: CATTSLDRMNTEAFF.

This clonotype has only a few counts. The V and J genes are TRBV9 and TRBJ2-7; maybe TRBD2 (6 bases). The CDR3 loop spans 14 amino acids. CDR1 SGDLS and CDR2 YYNGEE come from the germline V gene. Trimming took off 0 bases at V and 0 bases at J, with 7 bases between the two ends. CDR3 sequence (DNA): TGTGCCAGCAGCGTAGTAGCGGACTCCTACGAGCAGTACTTC. Translating gives CASSVVADSYEQYF.

V and J are TRBV12-3 or TRBV12-4 and TRBJ1-2; TRBD1 aligns across 7 bases. The CDR3 spans 13 residues. The DNA of the CDR3 is TGTGCTAGTGGACCGACAGGGATGAGTGGCTACACCTTC. It translates to CASGPTGMSGYTF.

This clonotype was seen a handful of times. The chain links TRBV14 to TRBJ2-5; the D gene is possibly TRBD1 (5 bases). CDR3 length: 16 amino acids. Between the trimmed V and J ends, which lost 2 bases and 5 bases, there was a span of 18 bases. Germline lookup yields CDR1 SGHDN and CDR2 FVKESK. CDR3 residues: CASSQRSAAGAETQYF. The CDR3 nucleotides are TGTGCCAGCAGCCAACGATCCGCCGCTGGGGCGGAGACCCAGTACTTC.

This chain joins TRBV2 and TRBJ1-6; TRBD1 is a possible D gene (5 bases). The germline CDR1 and CDR2 sequences are SNHLY and FYNNEI. V lost 5 bases, J lost 6 bases, and 17 bases lay in between. This CDR3 is built from 16 residues. The CDR3 reads CASSPTLTAVNSPLHF. DNA of the CDR3: TGTGCCAGCAGTCCCACCCTGACAGCAGTTAATTCACCCCTCCACTTT. The entire variable domain, with the rest obtained from reference TRBV2 and TRBJ1-6, is as follows: EPEVTQTPSHQVTQMGQEVILRCVPISNHLYFYWYRQILGQKVEFLVSFYNNEISEKSEIFDDQFSVERPDGSNFTLKIRSTKLEDSAMYFCASSPTLTAVNSPLHFGNGTRLTVT.

The chain is built from TRBV2 and TRBJ1-1, with D perhaps TRBD1 (5 bases). Trimming took 5 bases from V and 11 from J, leaving 9 bases between them. CDR1 and CDR2 (germline): SNHLY, FYNNEI. The CDR3 sequence is 10 residues long. The CDR3 nucleotides read TGTGCCAGCAGTTTTGGGGACGCTTTCTTT. This encodes CASSFGDAFF.

The gene calls are TRBV20-1 and TRBJ2-2, with D possibly being TRBD2 (6 bases). Germline V gene data show CDR1 as DFQATT and CDR2 as SNEGSKA (reference sequence). The CDR3 sequence is 12 residues long. The V end was cut by 3 bases, the J end by 6 bases, with 8 bases between. In DNA, the CDR3 is TGCAGTGCTAGCGGGAGCCCCGGGGAGCTGTTTTTT. Residues: CSASGSPGELFF.

This clonotype has just one count. The chain is built from TRBV7-3 and TRBJ2-7; TRBD2 matches at 12 bases. Germline-derived CDR1 and CDR2 are SGHTA and FQGTGA. This CDR3 has 17 amino acids. V dropped 5 bases and J dropped 2; count of bases not matched to a gene: 10. The chain's CDR3 is CASSPAAGLAGTYEQYF. The DNA of the CDR3 is TGTGCCAGCAGCCCCGCCGCGGGACTAGCGGGTACCTACGAGCAGTACTTC.

This clonotype was recorded once. The chain carries TRBV2 and TRBJ1-1; 7 bases agree with TRBD1. Per germline, CDR1 SNHLY and CDR2 FYNNEI. CDR3 length: 14 amino acids. The J segment lost 8 bases and the V segment lost 7 bases, leaving 13 bases of the junction unmatched. The CDR3 coding sequence is TGTGCCAGCAAGGTCTGGGGCAGGGACAGAGAAGCTTTCTTT. Protein: CASKVWGRDREAFF.

This clonotype came up many times. The gene calls are TRBV20-1 and TRBJ1-1; D not certain. V was clipped by 6 bases and J by 1 base, with 9 bases between them. This CDR3 comprises 12 residues. Germline V CDR1 and CDR2: DFQATT, SNEGSKA (reference sequence). The CDR3 coding sequence is TGCAGTGCCCACGACGGGAACACTGAAGCTTTCTTT. Translating gives CSAHDGNTEAFF.

This clonotype was counted between two and nine times. The chain employs TRBV6-1 and TRBJ1-3; D uncertain. Trimming removed 6 bases at V and 4 bases at J, with 4 bases between. This CDR3 is 11 amino acids long. The germline V gene has CDR1 MNHNS and CDR2 SASEGT. DNA of the CDR3: TGTGCCAGCAGGCTAGGAAACACCATATATTTT. Encoded protein: CASRLGNTIYF.

This clonotype was counted between two and nine times. The rearrangement uses TRBV7-9 and TRBJ1-1; possible D gene TRBD1, 5 bases. This CDR3 region has 15 residues. V was trimmed by 5 bases and J by 0 bases, leaving 13 bases between them. CDR1 and CDR2 from the germline V gene are SEHNR and FQNEAQ (reference sequence). CDR3 loop: CASSGGSDMNTEAFF. CDR3 nucleotides: TGTGCCAGCAGCGGGGGGTCCGACATGAACACTGAAGCTTTCTTT.

The gene calls are TRBV20-1 and TRBJ1-1; 8 positions agree with TRBD1. With 8 bases clipped from V and 3 bases from J, the junction kept 8 bases outside the gene matches. The germline CDR1 and CDR2 sequences are DFQATT and SNEGSKA (reference sequence). This CDR3 contains 13 residues. The CDR3 coding sequence is TGCAGTACTTCCGAGACAGGGGACACTGAAGCTTTCTTT. Translating gives CSTSETGDTEAFF.

This clonotype was detected only a few times. The V gene is TRBV10-3, the J gene TRBJ2-5, with D tentatively TRBD1 or TRBD2 (5 bases each). The CDR3 length is 13 residues. V gave up 8 bases and J gave up 3 bases, with 13 bases separating them. From germline, CDR1 is ENHRY and CDR2 SYGVKD. This CDR3 reads CAIGAGQEETQYF. The DNA for the CDR3 is TGTGCCATCGGGGCGGGCCAGGAAGAGACCCAGTACTTC.

In its sample, this clonotype was seen many times. V gene TRBV14 combines with J gene TRBJ1-2; no clear D. The V end lost 1 base, the J end lost 2 bases, and 5 bases lay between the germline ends. From germline, CDR1 is SGHDN and CDR2 FVKESK. The CDR3 length is 13 residues. In DNA, the CDR3 is TGTGCCAGCAGCCAAGCTGGAAACTATGGCTACACCTTC. It is translated as CASSQAGNYGYTF. Looking up the rest from reference TRBV14 and TRBJ1-2 gives the full variable domain: EAGVTQFPSHSVIEKGQTVTLRCDPISGHDNLYWYRRVMGKEIKFLLHFVKESKQDESGMPNNRFLAERTGGTYSTLKVQPAELEDSGVYFCASSQAGNYGYTFGSGTRLTVV.